What follows are 25 T cell receptor beta chains derived from one specimen sequenced in a study of patients and donors after allogeneic stem cell transplantation. TCRdb passed the RT-PCR reads through MiXCR, listing each CDR3 protein once. The sample yields approximately 170,000 distinct CDR3 sequences, 20% to 25% seen once. The sequenced sample was blood, either unsorted or a sorted T cell fraction (not recorded which). These receptor sequences come from a human donor who was either an allogeneic HSCT recipient or a stem cell or donor lymphocyte infusion donor (not recorded which). It is not recorded whose cells these are; they may come from a transplant donor.

As concerns this clonotype: The germline gene is not matched at one end of the junction; a read error may be the cause. The rearrangement links TRBV12-3 or TRBV12-4 to TRBJ2-7; D uncertain. CDR3 size: 13 residues. The CDR3 loop reads CASSLGPFYEQYF. CDR3 DNA sequence: TGTGCCAGCAGCTTAGGGCCCTTTTACGAGCAGTACTTC.

This clonotype came up a few times. The rearrangement joins TRBV7-2 to TRBJ1-1, with D possibly matching TRBD1 (6 bases). Deletions cut 3 bases from V and 4 bases from J, with 12 bases between. The CDR3 has 14 amino acids. CDR1 and CDR2 from the germline V gene are SGHTA and FQGNSA. CDR3 sequence reads: CASSFLTGGTEAFF. The CDR3 DNA reads TGTGCCAGCAGCTTCTTGACAGGAGGCACTGAAGCTTTCTTT.

Only a few counts were recorded for this clonotype. CDR3 nucleotides: TGTGCCAGCAGCCCACCGGCCGTTCAAGAGACCCAGTACTTC. Protein: CASSPPAVQETQYF. The rearrangement joins TRBV11-1 to TRBJ2-5; D gene ambiguous. This CDR3 spans 14 amino acids. Trimming stripped 5 bases from V and 2 bases from J, with 12 bases between. CDR1 and CDR2 (germline): SGHAT, FQDESV (reference sequence).

The CDR3 DNA reads as TGCGCCAGCAGCTTGATCCTAGCGGGAGCGGCAGAGACCCAGTACTTC. Protein: CASSLILAGAAETQYF. The chain has TRBV5-1 and TRBJ2-5; TRBD2 matches at 10 bases. V shed 1 base and J 4 bases; nucleotides not matched to a gene: 7. CDR3 length: 16 amino acids. The germline CDR1 and CDR2 sequences are SGHRS and YFSETQ.

This clonotype has just a few counts. V is TRBV6-5 and J is TRBJ2-7; 10 bases are shared with TRBD2. The V segment lost 4 bases and the J segment 5 bases; nucleotides outside the gene matches: 5. Germline V gives CDR1 MNHEY, CDR2 SVGAGI. This CDR3 is built from 14 residues. This chain's CDR3 is CASSLGTSAHEQYF. In DNA form, the CDR3 reads TGTGCCAGCAGTTTAGGGACTAGCGCCCACGAGCAGTACTTC.

The chain employs TRBV21-1 and TRBJ2-1; the table's TRBD1 call for D was not verified on the DNA. TRBV21-1 is a pseudogene. CDR3 size: 13 residues. The CDR3 loop reads CASRGQADNEQFF. The CDR3, as DNA: TGTGCCAGCAGGGGACAGGCGGACAATGAGCAGTTCTTC.

The V and J genes are TRBV12-3 or TRBV12-4 and TRBJ1-2, with D unclear. V was trimmed by 5 bases and J by 3 bases, leaving 7 bases between them. CDR3 length: 12 residues. The CDR3 nucleotides read TGTGCCAGCAGTGGGGTTTACTATGGCTACACCTTC. Translating gives CASSGVYYGYTF.

This chain connects TRBV7-2 to TRBJ1-3, with unresolved D. V was clipped by 1 base and J by 1 base, with 11 bases between them. Germline-derived CDR1 and CDR2 are SGHTA and FQGNSA. This CDR3 is built from 16 residues. CDR3 nucleotides: TGTGCCAGCAGCTTAGTACCATCCAGGTCTGGAAACACCATATATTTT. This sequence encodes CASSLVPSRSGNTIYF.

V is TRBV4-1 and J is TRBJ2-1; D gene uncertain. Germline V gene lookup returns CDR1 MGHRA and CDR2 YSYEKL. The CDR3 runs 15 residues. With 0 bases removed from V and 2 bases from J, the gap between germline ends came to 8 bases. The CDR3 loop reads CASSQDSAAYNEQFF. The CDR3 nucleotides are TGCGCCAGCAGCCAAGATTCGGCAGCCTACAATGAGCAGTTCTTC.

The chain employs TRBV18 and TRBJ1-2; no reliable D call. V dropped 3 bases and J dropped 3 bases, with 17 bases sitting between them. There are 16 residues in the CDR3. CDR1 and CDR2 (germline): KGHSH, LQKENI. CDR3 amino acids: CASSPQGGGNDYGYTF. The DNA for the CDR3 is TGTGCCAGCTCACCCCAAGGTGGAGGGAACGACTATGGCTACACCTTC.

Only a few counts were recorded for this clonotype. The gene calls are TRBV7-9 and TRBJ1-1, with D tentatively TRBD1 (6 bases). The V end lost 4 bases, the J end lost 6 bases, and 6 bases lay between the germline ends. The CDR3 runs to 11 residues. CDR1 is SEHNR and CDR2 is FQNEAQ in the germline V gene (reference sequence). For the CDR3, the DNA is TGTGCCAGCAGCTACAGGGCTGAAGCTTTCTTT. It translates to CASSYRAEAFF.

This chain connects TRBV14 to TRBJ2-5; D unresolved. The V end lost 2 bases, the J end lost 1 base, and 5 bases lay between the germline ends. In germline, CDR1 is SGHDN, CDR2 FVKESK. The CDR3 totals 13 residues. The CDR3 sequence is CASSQFLQETQYF. The CDR3 nucleotides read TGTGCCAGCAGCCAATTCCTCCAAGAGACCCAGTACTTC.

This clonotype has a handful of counts. The chain recombines TRBV4-1 with TRBJ2-1; TRBD2 agrees at 11 bases. This CDR3 comprises 18 residues. The J segment lost 4 bases and the V segment lost 2 bases, leaving 10 bases of the junction unmatched. From germline, CDR1 is MGHRA and CDR2 YSYEKL. The CDR3 DNA sequence: TGCGCCAGCAGCCAATTCCCCCTACTAGCGGGGGTTTACAATGAGCAGTTCTTC. Residues: CASSQFPLLAGVYNEQFF.

The chain couples TRBV6-2 or TRBV6-3 to TRBJ2-7; D possibly corresponds to TRBD2 (6 bases). V gave up 3 bases and J gave up 5 bases, with 17 bases separating them. In germline, CDR1 is MNHEY, CDR2 SVGEGT. This CDR3 comprises 15 residues. DNA for the CDR3: TGTGCCAGCAGTTATCGGGAGAGCGATCGCGACGAGCAGTACTTC. Translation gives CASSYRESDRDEQYF.

The table lists this clonotype with a few counts. The J gene is TRBJ2-4, the V gene TRBV3-1; no clear D gene. The V gene's germline CDR1 is LGHDT and CDR2 YNNKEL (reference sequence). The CDR3 extends over 16 amino acids. V lost 5 bases and J 0 bases, leaving 14 bases between the germline ends. CDR3 amino acids: CASSMGQTLAKNIQYF. As DNA, the CDR3 is TGTGCCAGCAGCATGGGCCAGACCCTAGCCAAAAACATTCAGTACTTC.

This clonotype has more than one count but fewer than ten. V usage is TRBV5-1 and J usage is TRBJ2-7; no firm D call. The CDR3 sequence is 13 residues long. Germline loops: CDR1 SGHRS, CDR2 YFSETQ. V lost 0 bases and J lost 2, with 6 bases in between. This CDR3 reads CASSLGAAYEQYF. As DNA, the CDR3 is TGCGCCAGCAGCTTGGGGGCCGCCTACGAGCAGTACTTC. Together with reference TRBV5-1 and TRBJ2-7, the CDR3 gives the full variable domain: KAGVTQTPRYLIKTRGQQVTLSCSPISGHRSVSWYQQTPGQGLQFLFEYFSETQRNKGNFPGRFSGRQFSNSRSEMNVSTLELGDSALYLCASSLGAAYEQYFGPGTRLTVT.

This sequence joins TRBV12-3 or TRBV12-4 and TRBJ1-1; TRBD1 is a possible D gene (6 bases). The CDR3 totals 13 residues. Trimming left V 7 bases short and J 8 bases short, with 17 bases between. CDR3 coding DNA: TGTGCCAGCACTGACCGCGGGGGGACAGAAGCTTTCTTT. This sequence encodes CASTDRGGTEAFF.

This clonotype was recorded a few times. The V and J genes are TRBV4-3 and TRBJ2-7, with no clear D. The CDR3 extends over 10 amino acids. The V gene's germline CDR1 is LGHNA and CDR2 YSLEER. The V end was cut by 9 bases, the J end by 2 bases, with 5 bases between. As DNA, the CDR3 is TGCGCCAGGCAGGCCTACGAGCAGTACTTC. It codes for CARQAYEQYF.

This sequence joins TRBV21-1 and TRBJ2-1; the table's D call, TRBD2, has no DNA check behind it. TRBV21-1 is given as a pseudogene. The CDR3 has 16 residues. CDR3 coding DNA: TGTGCCAGCAGCAGCTTAGCGGGGGGTTTGTACAATGAGCAGTTCTTC. Protein product: CASSSLAGGLYNEQFF.

This clonotype was detected only a few times. This chain joins TRBV20-1 and TRBJ1-4, with unresolved D. Between the trimmed V and J ends, which lost 3 bases and 4 bases, there was a span of 12 bases. The germline V gene has CDR1 DFQATT and CDR2 SNEGSKA (reference sequence). The CDR3 extends over 14 amino acids. This CDR3 is CSASPDGDNEKLFF. The CDR3 coding sequence is TGCAGTGCTAGCCCCGATGGGGATAATGAAAAACTGTTTTTT.

This clonotype appeared a few times. V gene TRBV15 combines with J gene TRBJ1-1; weak D call: TRBD1 (5 bases). The germline V gene encodes CDR1 LNHNV and CDR2 YYDKDF (reference sequence). V shed 1 base and J shed 4 bases, with 13 bases lying between them. This CDR3 is 15 amino acids long. The CDR3 loop is CATSRVAPGTTEAFF. CDR3 nucleotides: TGTGCCACCAGCAGAGTTGCCCCCGGGACCACTGAAGCTTTCTTT.

The chain combines TRBV21-1 with TRBJ2-7; the DNA was not used to check the table's D call, TRBD1. TRBV21-1 is shown as a pseudogene. The CDR3 is 18 residues long. This chain's CDR3 is CASSNLQAGSTGNYEQYF. The CDR3 bases are TGTGCCAGCAGCAATTTACAAGCCGGTTCGACAGGGAATTACGAGCAGTACTTC.

The table lists this clonotype with a few counts. The CDR3 region has the DNA TGTGCCAGCAGCTTTGGGGGCGCGGGGAACTACTACAATGAGCAGTTCTTC. It specifies CASSFGGAGNYYNEQFF. The V and J genes are TRBV7-9 and TRBJ2-1; D may be TRBD1 or TRBD2 (6 bases each). Germline V gene sequence: CDR1 SEHNR, CDR2 FQNEAQ (reference sequence). Trimming stripped 3 bases from V and 3 bases from J, with 18 bases between. CDR3 length: 17 residues.

This chain uses TRBV29-1 with TRBJ1-1; D uncertain. Germline lookup yields CDR1 SQVTM and CDR2 ANQGSEA. With 4 bases removed from V and 0 bases from J, the gap between germline ends came to 12 bases. The CDR3 contains 14 residues. CDR3: CSVGITAMNTEAFF. The CDR3 DNA is TGCAGCGTTGGCATCACGGCGATGAACACTGAAGCTTTCTTT.

This chain uses TRBV10-2 with TRBJ2-5; 8 bases match TRBD2. Germline V CDR1 and CDR2: WSHSY, SAAADI. V lost 5 bases and J lost 5; bases outside the gene matches: 4. This CDR3 spans 13 amino acids. As DNA, the CDR3 is TGCGCCAGCAGTCAGGGACTAGTTGAGACCCAGTACTTC. Protein: CASSQGLVETQYF.